The T cell receptor beta chain under discussion was sequenced for a study of OX40 agonist ivuxolimab in advanced cancers. Only in-frame clones appear in the TCRdb table, and some are missing; sequencing was by immunoSEQ multiplex PCR. Here the sample spans some 70,000 clones, around 86% being singletons. Germline loops: CDR1 SEHNR, CDR2 FQNEAQ (reference sequence). The CDR3 totals 11 residues. V lost 4 bases and J 11 bases, leaving 10 bases between the germline ends. The sample was CD4+ or CD8+ T cells sorted from blood, taken in a trial of the OX40 agonist ivuxolimab. The origin of this receptor is an adult with an advanced solid tumor such as melanoma, head and neck, liver or kidney cancer. The chain is built from TRBV7-9 and TRBJ2-3; either TRBD1 or TRBD2 may fit D (5 bases each). CDR3 sequence reads: CASSSRDGQYF. Written as DNA, the CDR3 is TGTGCCAGCAGCTCCCGGGACGGGCAGTATTTT.